One TCR beta chain is described in this entry. Its antigen is not known. The source of the sample is a study of OX40 agonist ivuxolimab in advanced cancers. Across the study: Patients were under 90% male with ages roughly 20 to 85, mean approximately 58. Around 40% of patients had received prior checkpoint inhibitor therapy.

Study-wide points: Researchers report that CD8+ T cells had, on average, more expanded clones than CD4+. At 0.1 to 3.0 mg/kg, CD4+ and CD8+ blood T cells expanded clonally by week 6.

TCRdb's copy holds only in-frame clones and misses some; the assay was immunoSEQ multiplex PCR. The profile shows 15,000 to 20,000 clones, around two thirds of them singletons. Deletions cut 5 bases from V and 4 bases from J, with 9 bases between. This CDR3 has 13 residues. The germline V gene encodes CDR1 MDHEN and CDR2 SYDVKM. This TCR was recovered from an adult with an advanced solid tumor such as melanoma, head and neck, liver or kidney cancer. This sample comprised CD4+ or CD8+ T cells sorted from blood, obtained in a trial of the OX40 agonist ivuxolimab. The chain is built from TRBV28 and TRBJ2-1; tentative D call: TRBD1 (6 bases). Here the CDR3 reads CASSAGQYNEQFF. Written as DNA, the CDR3 is TGTGCCAGCAGTGCCGGACAGTACAATGAGCAGTTCTTC.